The rows below give T cell receptor beta chains drawn from one sample of a study of T-cell reconstitution after alpha-beta-depleted transplantation in children. In TCRdb, the PCR reads were re-called with MiXCR into one record per CDR3 protein. The sample lists about 260,000 distinct CDR3 sequences; roughly 7.7% were seen once. Sequenced material: PBMCs, mostly from graft donor cells, taken 180 days after TCRalphabeta/CD19-depleted stem cell transplant. The receptors stem from a male patient between 10 and 17 years old who had a stem cell transplant for acute lymphoblastic leukemia, so the T cells may come from the graft donor. CDR3s include the opening cysteine and the closing phenylalanine or tryptophan.

V: TRBV27
CDR3: CASSFSWASNEKLFF

V: TRBV27
CDR3: CASSSAPRLFEQYF

V: TRBV14
CDR3: CASSQDLGTRFF

V: TRBV18
CDR3: CASSPLPGESEAFF

V: TRBV10-1
CDR3: CASRRDTGELFF

V: TRBV15
CDR3: CATSSHGRQETQYF

V: TRBV4-2
CDR3: CASSPVGDRHSYEQYF

V: TRBV20-1
CDR3: CSASLGGGYNEQFF

V: TRBV28
CDR3: CASSLAGRTGELFF

V: TRBV13
CDR3: CASSLAGSANTGELFF

V: TRBV7-9
CDR3: CASSFYLGREGSEQFF

V: TRBV3-1
CDR3: CACSQRVGEQFF

V: TRBV7-6
CDR3: CASSYWSTGANTEAFF

V: TRBV28
CDR3: CASSFLPSGGRAVDTQYF